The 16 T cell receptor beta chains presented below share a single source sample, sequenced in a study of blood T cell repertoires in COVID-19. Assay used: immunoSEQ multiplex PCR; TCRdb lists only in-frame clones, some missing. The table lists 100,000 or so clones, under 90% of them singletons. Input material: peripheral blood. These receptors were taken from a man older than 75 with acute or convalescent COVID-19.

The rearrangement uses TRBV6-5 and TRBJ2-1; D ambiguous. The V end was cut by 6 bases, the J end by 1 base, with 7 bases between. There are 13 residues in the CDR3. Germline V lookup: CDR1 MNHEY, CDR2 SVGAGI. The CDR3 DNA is TGTGCCAGCAGGAGCTGGTCCTACAATGAGCAGTTCTTC. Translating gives CASRSWSYNEQFF.

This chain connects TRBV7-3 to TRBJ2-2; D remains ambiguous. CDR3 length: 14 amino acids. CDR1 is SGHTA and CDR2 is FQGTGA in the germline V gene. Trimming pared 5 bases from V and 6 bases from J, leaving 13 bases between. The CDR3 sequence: CASSPQESSGELFF. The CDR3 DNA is TGTGCCAGCAGCCCCCAGGAATCGTCCGGGGAGCTGTTTTTT.

The CDR3 DNA follows: TGTGCCTGGAGTGTACATGTCCTAGCGGGAGGTTCCTTCATTCAGTACTTC. Translated, it gives CAWSVHVLAGGSFIQYF. The gene calls are TRBV30 and TRBJ2-4, with TRBD2 matching 11 bases. This CDR3 is 17 amino acids long. Germline CDR1 is GTSNPN and CDR2 is SVGIG (reference sequence). V lost 0 bases and J lost 9; bases outside the gene matches: 13.

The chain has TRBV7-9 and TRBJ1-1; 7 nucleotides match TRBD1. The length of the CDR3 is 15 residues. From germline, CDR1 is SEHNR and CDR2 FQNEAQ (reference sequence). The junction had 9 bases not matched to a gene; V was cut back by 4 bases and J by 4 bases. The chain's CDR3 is CASSSQGGVGTEAFF. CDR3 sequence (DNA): TGTGCCAGCAGCTCCCAAGGGGGCGTGGGCACTGAAGCTTTCTTT.

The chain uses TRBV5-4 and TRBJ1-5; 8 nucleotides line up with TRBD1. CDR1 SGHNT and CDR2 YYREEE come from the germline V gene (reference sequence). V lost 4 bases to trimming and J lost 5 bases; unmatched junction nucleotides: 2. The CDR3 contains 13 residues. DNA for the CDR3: TGTGCCAGCAGCGAGGGACAGGATCAGCCCCAGCATTTT. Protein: CASSEGQDQPQHF. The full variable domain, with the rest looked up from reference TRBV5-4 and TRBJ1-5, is ETGVTQSPTHLIKTRGQQVTLRCSSQSGHNTVSWYQQALGQGPQFIFQYYREEENGRGNFPPRFSGLQFPNYSSELNVNALELDDSALYLCASSEGQDQPQHFGDGTRLSIL.

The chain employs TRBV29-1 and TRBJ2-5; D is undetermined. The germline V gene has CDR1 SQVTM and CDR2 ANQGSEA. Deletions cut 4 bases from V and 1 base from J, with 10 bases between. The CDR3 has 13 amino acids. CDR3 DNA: TGCAGCGTTGTCCCGTCCCTCCAAGAGACCCAGTACTTC. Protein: CSVVPSLQETQYF.

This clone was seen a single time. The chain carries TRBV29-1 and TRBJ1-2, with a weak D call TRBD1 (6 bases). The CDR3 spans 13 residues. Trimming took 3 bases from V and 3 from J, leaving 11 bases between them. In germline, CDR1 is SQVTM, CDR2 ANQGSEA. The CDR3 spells CSVDSGTHYGYTF. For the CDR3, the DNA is TGCAGCGTTGATAGTGGGACACACTATGGCTACACCTTC.

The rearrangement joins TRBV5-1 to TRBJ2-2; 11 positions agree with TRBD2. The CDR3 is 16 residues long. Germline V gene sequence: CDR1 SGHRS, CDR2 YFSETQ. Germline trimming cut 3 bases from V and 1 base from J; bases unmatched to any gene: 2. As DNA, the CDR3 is TGCGCCAGCAGCTCGGGACTAGCGGAGAACACCGGGGAGCTGTTTTTT. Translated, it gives CASSSGLAENTGELFF.

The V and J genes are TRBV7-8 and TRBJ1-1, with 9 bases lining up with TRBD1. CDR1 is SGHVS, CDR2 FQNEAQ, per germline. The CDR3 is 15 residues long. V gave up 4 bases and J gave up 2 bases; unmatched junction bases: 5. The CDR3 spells CASSSTGGENTEAFF. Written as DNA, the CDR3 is TGTGCCAGCAGCTCCACAGGGGGCGAAAACACTGAAGCTTTCTTT.

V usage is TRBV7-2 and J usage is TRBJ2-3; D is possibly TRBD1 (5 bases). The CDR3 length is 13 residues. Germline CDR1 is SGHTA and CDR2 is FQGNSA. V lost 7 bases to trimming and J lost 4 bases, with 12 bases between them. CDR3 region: CASTSGRADTQYF. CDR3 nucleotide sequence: TGTGCCAGCACATCTGGCAGGGCAGATACGCAGTATTTT.

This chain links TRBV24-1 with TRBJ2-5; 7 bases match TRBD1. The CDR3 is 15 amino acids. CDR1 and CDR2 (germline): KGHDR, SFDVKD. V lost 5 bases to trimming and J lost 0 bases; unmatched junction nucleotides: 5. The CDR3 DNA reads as TGTGCCACCAGTGGACAGGGCCCATACCAAGAGACCCAGTACTTC. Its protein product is CATSGQGPYQETQYF.

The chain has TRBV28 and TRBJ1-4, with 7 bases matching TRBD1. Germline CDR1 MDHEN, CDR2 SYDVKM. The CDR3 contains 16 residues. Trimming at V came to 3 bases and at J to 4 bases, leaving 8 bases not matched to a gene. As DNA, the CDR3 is TGTGCCAGCAGTTTGCCCCAGGGACAGCGTAATGAAAAACTGTTTTTT. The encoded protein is CASSLPQGQRNEKLFF.

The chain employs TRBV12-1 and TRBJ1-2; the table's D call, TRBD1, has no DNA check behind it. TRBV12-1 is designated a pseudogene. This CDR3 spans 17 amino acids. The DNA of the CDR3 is TGTGCCAGCAGCTTTGATGGACTGGGACAGAACAACTATGGCTACACCTTC. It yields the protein CASSFDGLGQNNYGYTF.

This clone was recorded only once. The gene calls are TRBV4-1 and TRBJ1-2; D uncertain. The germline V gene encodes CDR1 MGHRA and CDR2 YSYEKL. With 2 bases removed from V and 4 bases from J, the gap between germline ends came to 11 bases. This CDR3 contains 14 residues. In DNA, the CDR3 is TGCGCCAGCAGCCAACTCCCGGAGAGCTATGGCTACACCTTC. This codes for CASSQLPESYGYTF.

Here the CDR3 DNA reads TGCAGCGTTGAAGATCGGACAGGAGCTAACTATGGCTACACCTTC. It codes for CSVEDRTGANYGYTF. This chain links TRBV29-1 with TRBJ1-2; TRBD1 matches 7 bases. The V gene's germline CDR1 is SQVTM and CDR2 ANQGSEA. This CDR3 has 15 residues. J gave up 0 bases and V 0 bases, and 4 bases lay outside the gene matches. The complete variable domain, with remaining parts taken from reference TRBV29-1 and TRBJ1-2, reads SAVISQKPSRDICQRGTSLTIQCQVDSQVTMMFWYRQQPGQSLTLIATANQGSEATYESGFVIDKFPISRPNLTFSTLTVSNMSPEDSSIYLCSVEDRTGANYGYTFGSGTRLTVV.

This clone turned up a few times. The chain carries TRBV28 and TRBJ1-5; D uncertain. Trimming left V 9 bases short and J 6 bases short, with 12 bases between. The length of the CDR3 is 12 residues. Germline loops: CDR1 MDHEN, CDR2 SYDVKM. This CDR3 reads CASDIVGQPQHF. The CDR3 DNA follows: TGTGCCAGTGACATCGTTGGTCAGCCCCAGCATTTT.